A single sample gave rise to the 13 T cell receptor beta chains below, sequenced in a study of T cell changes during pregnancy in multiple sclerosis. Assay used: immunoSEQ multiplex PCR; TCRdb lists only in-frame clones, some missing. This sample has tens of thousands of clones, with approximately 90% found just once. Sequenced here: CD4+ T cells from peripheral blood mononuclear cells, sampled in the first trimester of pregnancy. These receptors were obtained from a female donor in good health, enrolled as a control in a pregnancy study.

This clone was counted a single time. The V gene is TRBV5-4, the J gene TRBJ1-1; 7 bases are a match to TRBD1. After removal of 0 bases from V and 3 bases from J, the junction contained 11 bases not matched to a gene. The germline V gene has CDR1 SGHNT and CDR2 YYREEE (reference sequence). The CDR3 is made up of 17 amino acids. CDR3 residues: CASSLEGQDVRDTEAFF. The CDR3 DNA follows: TGTGCCAGCAGCTTGGAAGGACAGGACGTCAGGGACACTGAAGCTTTCTTT.

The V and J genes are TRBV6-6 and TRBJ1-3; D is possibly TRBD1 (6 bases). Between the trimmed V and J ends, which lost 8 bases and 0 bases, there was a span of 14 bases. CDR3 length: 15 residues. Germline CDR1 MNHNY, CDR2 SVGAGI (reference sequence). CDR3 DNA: TGTGCCAGCCTCAGGGACACCAACTCTGGAAACACCATATATTTT. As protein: CASLRDTNSGNTIYF.

CDR3: CASSPPPDLPSYEQYF. CDR3 nucleotide sequence: TGCGCCAGCAGCCCCCCCCCGGACTTACCTTCGTACGAGCAGTACTTC. The chain joins TRBV10-1 to TRBJ2-7; D may be TRBD2 (5 bases). The CDR3 spans 16 residues. Germline lookup yields CDR1 WNHNN and CDR2 SYGVQD (reference sequence). Trimming removed 6 bases from V and 4 bases from J, with 22 bases in between.

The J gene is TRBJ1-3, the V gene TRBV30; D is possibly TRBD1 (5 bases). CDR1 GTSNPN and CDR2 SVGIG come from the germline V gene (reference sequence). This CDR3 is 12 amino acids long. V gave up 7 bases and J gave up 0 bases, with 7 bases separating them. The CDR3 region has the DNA TGTGCCTCCAGGGTCTCTGGAAACACCATATATTTT. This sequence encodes CASRVSGNTIYF.

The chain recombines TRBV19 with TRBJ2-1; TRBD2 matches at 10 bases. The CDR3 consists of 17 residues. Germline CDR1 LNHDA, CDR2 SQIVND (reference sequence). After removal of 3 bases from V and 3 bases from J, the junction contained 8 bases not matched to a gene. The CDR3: CASSIQRGGLGYNEQFF. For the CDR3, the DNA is TGTGCCAGTAGTATCCAGCGGGGGGGCCTAGGCTACAATGAGCAGTTCTTC.

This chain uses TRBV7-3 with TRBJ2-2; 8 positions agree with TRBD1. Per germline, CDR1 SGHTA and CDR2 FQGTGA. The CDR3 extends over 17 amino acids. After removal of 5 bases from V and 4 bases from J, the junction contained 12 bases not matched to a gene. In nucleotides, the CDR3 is TGTGCCAGCAGCCCGGCCGGGGGACAGGCCCTCACCGGGGAGCTGTTTTTT. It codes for CASSPAGGQALTGELFF.

The CDR3 is CASSVGAAPGGLTAGELFF. CDR3 sequence (DNA): TGTGCCAGCAGCGTAGGAGCGGCCCCAGGGGGCCTAACAGCCGGGGAGCTGTTTTTT. The J gene is TRBJ2-2, the V gene TRBV9, with 8 bases aligning to TRBD1. This CDR3 comprises 19 residues. The germline V gene encodes CDR1 SGDLS and CDR2 YYNGEE. The trim removed 0 bases at V and 6 bases at J, leaving 16 bases unmatched.

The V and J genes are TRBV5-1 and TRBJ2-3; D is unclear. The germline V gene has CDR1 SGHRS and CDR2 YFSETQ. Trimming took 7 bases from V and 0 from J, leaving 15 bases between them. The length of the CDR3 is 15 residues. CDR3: CASCPDPGSTDTQYF. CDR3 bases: TGCGCCAGCTGCCCAGATCCCGGGAGCACAGATACGCAGTATTTT.

The CDR3 nucleotides are TGTGCCAGCAGTGCCCTCCCTCAGGCGATGGGTGAAAAACTGTTTTTT. Its protein product is CASSALPQAMGEKLFF. The chain links TRBV25-1 to TRBJ1-4; D is unclear. V was clipped by 4 bases and J by 7 bases, with 19 bases between them. The CDR3 consists of 16 residues. Germline V gene sequence: CDR1 MGHDK, CDR2 SYGVNS.

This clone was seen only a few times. The CDR3 here is CASSLYEGVGYTF. For the CDR3, the DNA is TGTGCCAGCAGTCTTTATGAGGGTGTTGGCTACACCTTC. The rearrangement uses TRBV7-3 and TRBJ1-2; D is unresolved. CDR3 length equals 13 residues. V lost 6 bases to trimming and J lost 7 bases, with 15 bases between them. Per the germline V gene, CDR1 is SGHTA and CDR2 is FQGTGA.

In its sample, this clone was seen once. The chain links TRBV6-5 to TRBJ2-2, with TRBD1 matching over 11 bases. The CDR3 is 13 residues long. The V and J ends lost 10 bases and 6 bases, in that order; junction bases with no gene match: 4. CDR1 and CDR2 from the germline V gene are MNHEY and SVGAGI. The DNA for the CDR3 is TGTGCCATTCGGACAGGGGGCTCCGGGGAGCTGTTTTTT. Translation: CAIRTGGSGELFF.

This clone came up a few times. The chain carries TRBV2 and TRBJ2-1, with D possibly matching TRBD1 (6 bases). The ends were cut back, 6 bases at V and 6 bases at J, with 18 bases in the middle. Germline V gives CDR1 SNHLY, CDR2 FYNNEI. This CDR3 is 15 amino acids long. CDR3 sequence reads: CASRPQGSRGNEQFF. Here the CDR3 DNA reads TGTGCCAGCAGACCTCAGGGGTCTCGGGGCAATGAGCAGTTCTTC. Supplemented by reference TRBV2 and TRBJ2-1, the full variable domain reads EPEVTQTPSHQVTQMGQEVILRCVPISNHLYFYWYRQILGQKVEFLVSFYNNEISEKSEIFDDQFSVERPDGSNFTLKIRSTKLEDSAMYFCASRPQGSRGNEQFFGPGTRLTVL.

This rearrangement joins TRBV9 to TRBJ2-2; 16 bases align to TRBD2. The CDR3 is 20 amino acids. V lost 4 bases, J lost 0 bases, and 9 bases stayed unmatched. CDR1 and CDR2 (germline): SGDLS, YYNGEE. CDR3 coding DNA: TGTGCCAGCAGCAAATCGGGACTAGCGGGGGGGAGATCGAACACCGGGGAGCTGTTTTTT. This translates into CASSKSGLAGGRSNTGELFF.